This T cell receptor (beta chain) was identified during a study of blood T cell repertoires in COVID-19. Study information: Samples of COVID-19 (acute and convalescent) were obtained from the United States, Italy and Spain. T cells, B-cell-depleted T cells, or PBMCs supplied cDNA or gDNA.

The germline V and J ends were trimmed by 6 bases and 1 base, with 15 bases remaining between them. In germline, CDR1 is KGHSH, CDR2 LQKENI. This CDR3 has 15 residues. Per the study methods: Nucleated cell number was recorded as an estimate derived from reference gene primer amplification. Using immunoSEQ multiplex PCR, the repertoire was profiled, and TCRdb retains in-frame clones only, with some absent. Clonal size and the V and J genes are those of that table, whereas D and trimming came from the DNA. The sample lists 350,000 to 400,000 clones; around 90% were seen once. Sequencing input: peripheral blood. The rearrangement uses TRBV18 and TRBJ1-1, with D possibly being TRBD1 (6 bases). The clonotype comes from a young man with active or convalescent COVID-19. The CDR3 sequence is CASSRSGTTNTEAFF. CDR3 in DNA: TGTGCCAGCTCGCGCAGCGGGACAACGAACACTGAAGCTTTCTTT.